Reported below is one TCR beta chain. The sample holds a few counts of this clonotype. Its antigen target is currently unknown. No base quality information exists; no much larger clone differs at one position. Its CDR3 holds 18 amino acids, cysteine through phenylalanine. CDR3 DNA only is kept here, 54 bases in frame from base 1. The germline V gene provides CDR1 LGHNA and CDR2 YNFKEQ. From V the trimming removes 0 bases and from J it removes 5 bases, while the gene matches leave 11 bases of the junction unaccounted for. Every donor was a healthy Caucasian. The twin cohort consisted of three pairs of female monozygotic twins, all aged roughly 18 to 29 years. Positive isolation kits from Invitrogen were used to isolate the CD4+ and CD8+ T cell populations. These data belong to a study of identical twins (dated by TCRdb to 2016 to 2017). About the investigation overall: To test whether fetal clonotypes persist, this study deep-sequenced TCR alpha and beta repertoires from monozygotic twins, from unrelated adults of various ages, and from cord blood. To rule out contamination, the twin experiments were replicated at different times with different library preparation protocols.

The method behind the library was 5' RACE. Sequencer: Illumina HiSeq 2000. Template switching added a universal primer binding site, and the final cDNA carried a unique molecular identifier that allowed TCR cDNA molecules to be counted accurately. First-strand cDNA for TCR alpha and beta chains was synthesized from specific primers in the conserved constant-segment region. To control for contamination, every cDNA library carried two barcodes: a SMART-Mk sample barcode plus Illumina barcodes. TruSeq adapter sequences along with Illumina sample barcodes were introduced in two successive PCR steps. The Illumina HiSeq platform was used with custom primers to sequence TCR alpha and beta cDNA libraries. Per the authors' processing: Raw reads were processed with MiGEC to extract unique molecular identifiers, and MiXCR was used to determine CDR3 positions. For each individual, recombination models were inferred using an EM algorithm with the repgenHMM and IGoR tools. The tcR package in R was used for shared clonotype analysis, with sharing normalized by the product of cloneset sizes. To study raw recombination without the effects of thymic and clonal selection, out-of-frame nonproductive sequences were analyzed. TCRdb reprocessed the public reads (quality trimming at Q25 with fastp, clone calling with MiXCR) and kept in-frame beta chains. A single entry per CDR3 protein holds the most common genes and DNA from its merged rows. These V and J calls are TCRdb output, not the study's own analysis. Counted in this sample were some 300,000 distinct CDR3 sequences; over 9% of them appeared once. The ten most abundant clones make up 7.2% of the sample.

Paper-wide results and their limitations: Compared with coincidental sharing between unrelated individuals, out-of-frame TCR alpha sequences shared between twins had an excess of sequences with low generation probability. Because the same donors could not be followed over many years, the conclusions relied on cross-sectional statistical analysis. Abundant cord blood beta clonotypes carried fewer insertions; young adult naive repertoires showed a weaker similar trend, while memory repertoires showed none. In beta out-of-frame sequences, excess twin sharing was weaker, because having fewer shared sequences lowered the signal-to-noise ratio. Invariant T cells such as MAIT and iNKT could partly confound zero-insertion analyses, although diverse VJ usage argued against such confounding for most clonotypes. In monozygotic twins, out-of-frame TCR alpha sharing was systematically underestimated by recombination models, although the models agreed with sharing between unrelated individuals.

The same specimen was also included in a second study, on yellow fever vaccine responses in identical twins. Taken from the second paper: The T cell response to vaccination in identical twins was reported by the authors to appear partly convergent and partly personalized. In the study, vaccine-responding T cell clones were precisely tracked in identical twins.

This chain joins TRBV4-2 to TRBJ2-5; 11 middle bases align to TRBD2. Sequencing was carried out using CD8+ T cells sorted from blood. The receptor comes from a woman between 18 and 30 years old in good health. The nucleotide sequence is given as TGTGCCAGCAGCCAAGAGGCTGGGCTAGCGGGGGGCTGGGAGACCCAGTACTTC. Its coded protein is CASSQEAGLAGGWETQYF.